This record looks at one T cell receptor (beta chain) sequence and its context. This sample was taken from a study of blood T cell repertoires in COVID-19. Study context: COVID-19 samples collected from the United States, Italy and Spain covered acute and convalescent phases. Sample material is recorded as cDNA or gDNA derived from T cells, B-cell-depleted T cells, or PBMCs.

V lost 5 bases to trimming and J lost 2 bases; unmatched junction nucleotides: 2. The CDR3 contains 14 residues. Germline V lookup: CDR1 SGHTA, CDR2 FQGTGA. Sequenced by immunoSEQ multiplex PCR; TCRdb stores in-frame clones only, minus some. The sample carries almost 350,000 clones, more than 70% recorded once. The gene calls are TRBV7-3 and TRBJ2-7; 11 nucleotides match TRBD1. This sequence was found in a woman aged 25 to 39 who had been exposed to COVID-19. Sequenced sample: PBMCs or T cells enriched from blood (not recorded which). This CDR3 reads CASSPGQGAYEQYF. CDR3 nucleotides: TGTGCCAGCAGCCCGGGACAGGGGGCCTACGAGCAGTACTTC. The full variable domain, completed using reference TRBV7-3 and TRBJ2-7, is GAGVSQTPSNKVTEKGKYVELRCDPISGHTALYWYRQSLGQGPEFLIYFQGTGAADDSGLPNDRFFAVRPEGSVSTLKIQRTERGDSAVYLCASSPGQGAYEQYFGPGTRLTVT.